This TCR beta chain was captured in a study of cytomegalovirus exposure and HLA in healthy donors. About the research overall: The same platform as the approximately 670 first-cohort repertoires was used for the 95 to 150 validation repertoires, a later analysis reported. Regarding the study as a whole: Cytomegalovirus association was listed for 150 to 200 TCR beta chains.

TCRdb keeps only in-frame clones here, not all; method: immunoSEQ multiplex PCR. The data hold about 150,000 clones, with 70% to 90% observed a single time. Only one count was recorded for this clone. The antigen is unknown. The sample was PBMCs. This receptor was taken from a human donor in good health.

The CDR3 coding sequence is TGTGCCAGCAGTTTACCCGGACAGCTTGCAACTAATGAAAAACTGTTTTTT. It encodes CASSLPGQLATNEKLFF. This chain links TRBV28 with TRBJ1-4, with D perhaps matching TRBD1 (6 bases). The CDR3 contains 17 residues. Germline V gene sequence: CDR1 MDHEN, CDR2 SYDVKM. V shed 2 bases and J shed 0 bases, with 13 bases lying between them.